This T cell receptor (beta chain) was captured in a study of T cell responses to AZD1222 COVID-19 vaccine. Study-wide results and limits: The sample set comprised mostly white British donors with more females, and clonal diversity was possibly underestimated. CD4 TCRs associated with vaccination spanned spike, dominating at 160-218 and 743-854. The breadth and depth of Spike-specific TCRs increased once two AZD1222 doses had been given. Only a handful of AZD1222 recipients, several in all, had baseline seropositivity.

Of note for this clone: Its specificity is unknown.

Germline assignment: CDR1 SGHRS and CDR2 YFSETQ. The CDR3 runs to 14 residues. Trimming cost V 0 bases and J 2 bases, with 6 bases left between them. Data came from immunoSEQ multiplex PCR; TCRdb stores just in-frame clones and leaves some out. Of 170,000 or so clones in the sample, around 92% were seen once. This specimen was peripheral blood, taken on day 0 of AZD1222 vaccination. The chain joins TRBV5-1 to TRBJ1-5, with a tentative D call TRBD1 (6 bases). This clonotype was obtained from an adult in good health. CDR3 in amino acids: CASSLAGGNQPQHF. Here the CDR3 DNA reads TGCGCCAGCAGCTTGGCAGGGGGCAATCAGCCCCAGCATTTT. The full variable domain, completed using reference TRBV5-1 and TRBJ1-5, is KAGVTQTPRYLIKTRGQQVTLSCSPISGHRSVSWYQQTPGQGLQFLFEYFSETQRNKGNFPGRFSGRQFSNSRSEMNVSTLELGDSALYLCASSLAGGNQPQHFGDGTRLSIL.